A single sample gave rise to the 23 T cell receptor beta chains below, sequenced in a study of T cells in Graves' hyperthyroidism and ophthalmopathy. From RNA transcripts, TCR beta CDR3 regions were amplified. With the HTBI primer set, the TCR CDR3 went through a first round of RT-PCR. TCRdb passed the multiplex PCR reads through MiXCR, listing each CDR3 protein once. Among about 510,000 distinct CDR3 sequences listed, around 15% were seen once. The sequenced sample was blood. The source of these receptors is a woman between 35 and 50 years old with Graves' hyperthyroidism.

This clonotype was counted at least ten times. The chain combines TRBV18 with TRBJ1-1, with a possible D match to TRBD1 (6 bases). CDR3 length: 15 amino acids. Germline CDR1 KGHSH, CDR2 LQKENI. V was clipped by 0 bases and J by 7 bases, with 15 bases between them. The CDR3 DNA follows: TGTGCCAGCTCACCACCCGCAGGGGAAAATCGTGAAGCTTTCTTT. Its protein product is CASSPPAGENREAFF.

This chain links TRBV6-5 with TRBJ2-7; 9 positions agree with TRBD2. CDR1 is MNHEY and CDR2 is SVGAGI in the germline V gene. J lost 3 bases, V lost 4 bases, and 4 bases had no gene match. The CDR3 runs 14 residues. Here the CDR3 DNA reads TGTGCCAGCAGTTGGCGGGAGGGCGGCTACGAGCAGTACTTC. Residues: CASSWREGGYEQYF.

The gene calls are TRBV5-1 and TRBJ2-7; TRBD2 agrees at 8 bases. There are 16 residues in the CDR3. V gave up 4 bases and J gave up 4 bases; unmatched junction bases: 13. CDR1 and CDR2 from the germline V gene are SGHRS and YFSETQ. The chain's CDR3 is CASSSGGREEAYEQYF. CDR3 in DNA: TGCGCCAGCAGCAGCGGTGGGCGGGAGGAAGCATACGAGCAGTACTTC.

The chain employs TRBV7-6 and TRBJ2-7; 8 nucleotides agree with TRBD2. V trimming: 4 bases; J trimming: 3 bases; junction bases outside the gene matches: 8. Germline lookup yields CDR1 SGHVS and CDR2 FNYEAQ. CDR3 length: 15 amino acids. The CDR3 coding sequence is TGTGCCAGCAGCTCGGCGGCCGGGACTAGCTACGAGCAGTACTTC. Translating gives CASSSAAGTSYEQYF.

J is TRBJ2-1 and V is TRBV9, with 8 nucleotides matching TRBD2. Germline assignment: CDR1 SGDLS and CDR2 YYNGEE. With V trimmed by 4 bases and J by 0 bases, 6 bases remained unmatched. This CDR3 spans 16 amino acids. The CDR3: CASSSLAVSSYNEQFF. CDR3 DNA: TGTGCCAGCAGCTCACTAGCGGTCTCCTCCTACAATGAGCAGTTCTTC.

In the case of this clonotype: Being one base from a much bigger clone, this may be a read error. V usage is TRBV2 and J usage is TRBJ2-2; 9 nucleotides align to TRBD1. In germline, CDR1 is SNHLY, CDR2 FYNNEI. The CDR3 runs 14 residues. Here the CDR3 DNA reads TGTGCCGGCAGAGGGACAGGGCTGACCGGGGAGCTGTTTTTT. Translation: CAGRGTGLTGELFF. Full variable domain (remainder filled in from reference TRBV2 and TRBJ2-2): EPEVTQTPSHQVTQMGQEVILRCVPISNHLYFYWYRQILGQKVEFLVSFYNNEISEKSEIFDDQFSVERPDGSNFTLKIRSTKLEDSAMYFCAGRGTGLTGELFFGEGSRLTVL.

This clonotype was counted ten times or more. The CDR3 here is CSVESGAGNTEAFF. The CDR3 coding sequence is TGCAGCGTTGAATCGGGGGCTGGGAACACTGAAGCTTTCTTT. The rearrangement uses TRBV29-1 and TRBJ1-1, with D possibly being TRBD1 (6 bases). Germline CDR1 reads SQVTM; CDR2 reads ANQGSEA. Trimming removed 2 bases at V and 1 base at J, with 11 bases between. The CDR3 contains 14 residues.

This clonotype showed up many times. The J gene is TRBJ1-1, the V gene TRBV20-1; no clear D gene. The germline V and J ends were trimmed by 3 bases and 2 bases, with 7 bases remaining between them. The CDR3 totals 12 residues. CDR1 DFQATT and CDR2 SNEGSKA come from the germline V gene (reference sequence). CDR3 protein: CSASPGNTEAFF. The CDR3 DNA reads TGCAGTGCTAGCCCAGGAAACACTGAAGCTTTCTTT.

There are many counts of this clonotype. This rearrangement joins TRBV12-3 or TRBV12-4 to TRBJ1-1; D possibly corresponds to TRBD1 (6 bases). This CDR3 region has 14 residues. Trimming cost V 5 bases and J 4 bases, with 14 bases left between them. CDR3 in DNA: TGTGCCAGCAGTAACAGGGAAAAAGGCACTGAAGCTTTCTTT. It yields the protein CASSNREKGTEAFF.

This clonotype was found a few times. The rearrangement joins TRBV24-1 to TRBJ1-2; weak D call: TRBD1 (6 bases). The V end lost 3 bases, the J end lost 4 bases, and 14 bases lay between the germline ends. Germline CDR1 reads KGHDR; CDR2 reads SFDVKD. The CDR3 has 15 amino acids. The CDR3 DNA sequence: TGTGCCACCAGTGATGCACGAACGACAGGCTATGGCTACACCTTC. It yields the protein CATSDARTTGYGYTF.

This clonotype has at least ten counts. CDR3: CASGLDLAGGSNTGELFF. The CDR3 region has the DNA TGTGCTAGTGGTTTGGACCTAGCGGGAGGTTCGAACACCGGGGAGCTGTTTTTT. The chain carries TRBV12-5 and TRBJ2-2; the match to TRBD2 covers 11 bases. V lost 1 base and J lost 0; bases outside the gene matches: 4. Germline CDR1 and CDR2: LGHNT and FRNRAP. The CDR3 contains 18 residues.

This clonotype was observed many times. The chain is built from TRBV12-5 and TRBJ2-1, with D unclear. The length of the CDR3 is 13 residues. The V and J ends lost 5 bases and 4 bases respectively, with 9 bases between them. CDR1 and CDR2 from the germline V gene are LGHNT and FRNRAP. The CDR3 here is CASGPGNYNEQFF. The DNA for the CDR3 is TGTGCTAGTGGTCCAGGTAATTACAATGAGCAGTTCTTC.

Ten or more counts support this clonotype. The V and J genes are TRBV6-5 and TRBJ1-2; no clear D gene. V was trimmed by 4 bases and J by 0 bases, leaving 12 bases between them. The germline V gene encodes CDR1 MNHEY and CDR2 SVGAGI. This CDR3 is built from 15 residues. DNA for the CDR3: TGTGCCAGCAGTTCCTCTTGGGGAGCTAACTATGGCTACACCTTC. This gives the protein CASSSSWGANYGYTF.

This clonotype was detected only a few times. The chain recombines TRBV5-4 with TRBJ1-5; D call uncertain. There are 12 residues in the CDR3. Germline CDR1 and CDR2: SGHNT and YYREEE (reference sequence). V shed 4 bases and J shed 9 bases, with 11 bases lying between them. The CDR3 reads CASSQEGGPQHF. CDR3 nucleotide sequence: TGTGCCAGCAGCCAGGAAGGAGGGCCCCAGCATTTT.

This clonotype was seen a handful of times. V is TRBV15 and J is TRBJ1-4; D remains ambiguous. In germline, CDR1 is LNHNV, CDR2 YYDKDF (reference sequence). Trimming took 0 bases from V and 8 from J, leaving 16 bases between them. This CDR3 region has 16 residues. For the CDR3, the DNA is TGTGCCACCAGCAGAGATCCGTCTCAGGTCGGCGAAAAACTGTTTTTT. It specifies CATSRDPSQVGEKLFF.

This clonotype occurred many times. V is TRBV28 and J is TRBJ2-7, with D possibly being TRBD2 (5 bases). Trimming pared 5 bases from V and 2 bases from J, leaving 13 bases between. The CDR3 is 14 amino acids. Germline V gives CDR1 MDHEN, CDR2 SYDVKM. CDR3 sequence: CASSPWPGTYEQYF. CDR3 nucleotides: TGTGCCAGCAGTCCCTGGCCCGGGACCTACGAGCAGTACTTC.

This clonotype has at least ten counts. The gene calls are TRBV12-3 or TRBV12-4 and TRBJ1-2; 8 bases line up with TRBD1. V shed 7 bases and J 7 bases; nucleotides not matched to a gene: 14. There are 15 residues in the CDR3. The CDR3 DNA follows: TGTGCCAGCACCCGCAGGTTGGAGGACAGGGCTGGCTACACCTTC. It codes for CASTRRLEDRAGYTF.

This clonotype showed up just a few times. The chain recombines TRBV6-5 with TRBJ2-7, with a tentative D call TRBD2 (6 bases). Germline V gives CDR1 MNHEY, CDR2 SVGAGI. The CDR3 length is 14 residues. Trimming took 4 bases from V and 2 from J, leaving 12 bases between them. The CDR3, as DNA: TGTGCCAGCAGTTCTTTTCGCGGGGCCTACGAGCAGTACTTC. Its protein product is CASSSFRGAYEQYF.

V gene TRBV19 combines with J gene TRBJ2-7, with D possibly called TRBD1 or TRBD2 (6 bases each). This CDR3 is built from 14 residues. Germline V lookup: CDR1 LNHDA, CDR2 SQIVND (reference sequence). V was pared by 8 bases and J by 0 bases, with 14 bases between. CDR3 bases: TGTGCCAGTGGCCCGGGGGCCAGCTCCTACGAGCAGTACTTC. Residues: CASGPGASSYEQYF.

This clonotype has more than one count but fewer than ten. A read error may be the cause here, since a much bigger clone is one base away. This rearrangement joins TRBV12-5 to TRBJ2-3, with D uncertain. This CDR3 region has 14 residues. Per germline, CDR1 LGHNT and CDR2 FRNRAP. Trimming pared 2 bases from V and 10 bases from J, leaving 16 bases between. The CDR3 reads CASGLPQVSGAQYF. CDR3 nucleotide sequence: TGTGCTAGTGGTTTGCCTCAGGTTTCGGGTGCGCAGTATTTT. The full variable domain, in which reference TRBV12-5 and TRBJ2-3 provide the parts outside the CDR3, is DARVTQTPRHKVTEMGQEVTMRCQPILGHNTVFWYRQTMMQGLELLAYFRNRAPLDDSGMPKDRFSAEMPDATLATLKIQPSEPRDSAVYFCASGLPQVSGAQYFGPGTRLTVL.

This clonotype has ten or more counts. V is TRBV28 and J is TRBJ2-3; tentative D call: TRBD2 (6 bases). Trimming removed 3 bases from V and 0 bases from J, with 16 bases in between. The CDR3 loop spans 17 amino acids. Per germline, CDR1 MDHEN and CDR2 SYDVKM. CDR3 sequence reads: CASSLGSSGFSTDTQYF. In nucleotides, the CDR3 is TGTGCCAGCAGTTTGGGGTCCAGCGGGTTCAGCACAGATACGCAGTATTTT.

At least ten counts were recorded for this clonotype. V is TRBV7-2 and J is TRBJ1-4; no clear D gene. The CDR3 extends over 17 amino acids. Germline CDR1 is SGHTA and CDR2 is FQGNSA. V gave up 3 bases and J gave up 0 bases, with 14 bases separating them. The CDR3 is CASSLALREATNEKLFF. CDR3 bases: TGTGCCAGCAGCTTGGCTCTTAGGGAAGCAACTAATGAAAAACTGTTTTTT.

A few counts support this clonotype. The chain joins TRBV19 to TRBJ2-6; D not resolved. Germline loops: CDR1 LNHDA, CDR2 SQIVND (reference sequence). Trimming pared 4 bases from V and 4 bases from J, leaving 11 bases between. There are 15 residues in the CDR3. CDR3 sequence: CASSTYSTGANVLTF. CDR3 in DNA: TGTGCCAGTAGTACTTACAGTACCGGGGCCAACGTCCTGACTTTC.